This TCR beta chain was captured by sequencing in a study of neurological immune-mediated disorders. General study results and limits: No sharing of CDR3 amino acid sequences was observed among expanded clones across subjects, suggesting private repertoires in all groups.

The table lists this clonotype with many counts. Its antigen remains unknown. Sorted libraries used some 920,000 CD4+ or CD8+ T cells. V lost 1 base, J lost 8 bases, and 11 bases lay in between. The CDR3 covers 14 residues. Synthesis of cDNA was performed by 5'RACE using 10-nucleotide random UMIs. TCRdb re-called the 5' RACE reads with MiXCR, one entry per CDR3 protein. The sample has about 30,000 distinct CDR3 sequences, approximately 5.2% seen once; the top ten hold roughly 2%. The sequence was obtained from a woman aged 45-65 years in good health. Source material: CD4+ T cells from blood. V and J are TRBV12-3 or TRBV12-4 and TRBJ1-4, with TRBD1 as a possible D gene (5 bases). The CDR3 DNA reads TGTGCCAGCAGTTTAGGAGGGGTTGAAGAAAAACTGTTTTTT. Amino acids: CASSLGGVEEKLFF.